This T cell receptor (beta chain) was obtained from a study of somatic mutations in cytotoxic T cells in rheumatoid arthritis. The table came from immunoSEQ multiplex PCR; TCRdb's copy has only in-frame clones and leaves some out. Among nearly 20,000 clones listed, roughly 87% were seen once. Separation of CD4+ and CD8+ cells was performed by positive magnetic bead selection, and purity was verified by flow cytometry. Of note for this clone: No antigen is known for it.

Points from the study as a whole: Statistically, CD8+ T-cell clonality was not significantly distinct between individuals with rheumatoid arthritis and age-matched healthy controls. More than 20% of CD8+ cells belonged to the largest clone in about an eighth of the roughly 60 patients. Nobody knew which antigens the expanded CD8+ clones targeted.

V lost 2 bases to trimming and J lost 5 bases, with 4 bases between them. CDR1 MNHEY and CDR2 SMNVEV come from the germline V gene (reference sequence). The CDR3 contains 12 residues. The chain couples TRBV27 to TRBJ2-1; D ambiguous. The sample taken for sequencing was CD8+ T cells sorted from blood. This TCR was sampled from a woman aged 45 to 65 in good health. This CDR3 reads CASSLSHNEQFF. CDR3 in DNA: TGTGCCAGCAGTTTAAGCCACAATGAGCAGTTCTTC.